What follows are 21 T cell receptor beta chains derived from one specimen sequenced in a study of T-cell reconstitution after alpha-beta-depleted transplantation in children. Construction of the TCRbeta library involved unique molecular identifiers. MiXCR, applied by TCRdb to the PCR reads, yields one record per CDR3 protein. The repertoire holds 280,000 or so distinct CDR3 sequences, with around a tenth as singletons. Sample: peripheral blood, taken 180 days after TCRalphabeta/CD19-depleted stem cell transplant. The receptors stem from a male patient between 2 and 10 years old who had a stem cell transplant for chronic granulomatous disease, so the T cells may come from the graft donor.

The rearrangement joins TRBV5-1 to TRBJ2-2; 8 bases map to TRBD2. Germline loops: CDR1 SGHRS, CDR2 YFSETQ. Unmatched junction bases numbered 6, after V lost 4 bases and J lost 7 bases. CDR3 size: 14 residues. The CDR3 nucleotides read TGCGCCAGCAGCGGGGGACTAGAGGACGGGGAGCTGTTTTTT. This sequence encodes CASSGGLEDGELFF.

This clonotype was counted many times. The chain is built from TRBV3-1 and TRBJ1-5; TRBD1 might be the D (5 bases). The ends were cut back, 0 bases at V and 3 bases at J, with 9 bases in the middle. Per germline, CDR1 LGHDT and CDR2 YNNKEL (reference sequence). CDR3 length equals 15 residues. The DNA for the CDR3 is TGTGCCAGCAGCCAAGATTGGGACTCCAATCAGCCCCAGCATTTT. Translation: CASSQDWDSNQPQHF.

At least ten counts were recorded for this clonotype. The chain couples TRBV24-1 to TRBJ2-7, with a possible D match to TRBD1 (6 bases). With 7 bases removed from V and 0 bases from J, the gap between germline ends came to 12 bases. This CDR3 is built from 14 residues. Germline CDR1 and CDR2: KGHDR and SFDVKD. The CDR3 sequence: CATSEGHSSYEQYF. CDR3 sequence (DNA): TGTGCCACCAGCGAGGGACATTCCTCCTACGAGCAGTACTTC.

The chain employs TRBV7-3 and TRBJ2-1, with TRBD1 as a possible D gene (5 bases). The V gene lost 5 bases and the J gene lost 10 bases, with 18 bases spanning the gap. This CDR3 comprises 14 residues. Looked up from germline, CDR1 is SGHTA and CDR2 is FQGTGA. The chain's CDR3 is CASSLGPSFNEQFF. DNA for the CDR3: TGTGCCAGCAGCCTGGGGCCATCCTTCAACGAGCAGTTCTTC.

This clonotype was seen many times. This sequence joins TRBV28 and TRBJ1-1, with 11 bases lining up with TRBD1. The CDR3 is 15 amino acids. CDR1 and CDR2 (germline): MDHEN, SYDVKM. V lost 5 bases to trimming and J lost 4 bases; unmatched junction nucleotides: 6. The CDR3 sequence is CASSLTGTGGTEAFF. For the CDR3, the DNA is TGTGCCAGCAGTCTCACCGGGACAGGGGGCACTGAAGCTTTCTTT.

The table lists this clonotype with a few counts. V and J are TRBV19 and TRBJ1-5, with no clear D. The germline V and J ends were trimmed by 3 bases and 5 bases, with 14 bases remaining between them. The CDR3 totals 15 residues. Per germline, CDR1 LNHDA and CDR2 SQIVND (reference sequence). The CDR3 spells CASSIGGLRYQPQHF. For the CDR3, the DNA is TGTGCCAGTAGTATTGGAGGACTGCGCTATCAGCCCCAGCATTTT.

The chain combines TRBV10-3 with TRBJ2-7, with D maybe TRBD2 (7 bases). CDR3 length equals 15 residues. Germline assignment: CDR1 ENHRY and CDR2 SYGVKD. Trimming removed 8 bases at V and 5 bases at J, with 22 bases between. The CDR3 DNA is TGTGCCATCCGAAGGGAGGGGGACGTGATGAACGAGCAGTACTTC. As protein: CAIRREGDVMNEQYF.

This clonotype was observed many times. The chain couples TRBV7-8 to TRBJ2-2, with a possible D match to TRBD2 (5 bases). The V gene's germline CDR1 is SGHVS and CDR2 FQNEAQ. Trimming took 3 bases from V and 1 from J, leaving 9 bases between them. The CDR3 is 15 amino acids. CDR3 loop: CASSFERWNTGELFF. For the CDR3, the DNA is TGTGCCAGCAGCTTTGAGCGGTGGAACACCGGGGAGCTGTTTTTT.

Many counts were recorded for this clonotype. This rearrangement joins TRBV5-1 to TRBJ2-1; 12 bases fit TRBD2. J gave up 8 bases and V 0 bases, and 6 bases lay outside the gene matches. Germline V gene data show CDR1 as SGHRS and CDR2 as YFSETQ. The CDR3 consists of 16 residues. CDR3 sequence reads: CASSLGGLAGVDEQFF. The CDR3 DNA is TGCGCCAGCAGCTTGGGGGGACTAGCGGGTGTTGATGAGCAGTTCTTC.

There are a few counts of this clonotype. V usage is TRBV27 and J usage is TRBJ2-7; TRBD2 agrees at 11 bases. Losses at the gene ends were 5 bases for V and 3 bases for J; bases not matched to a gene: 6. The germline V gene has CDR1 MNHEY and CDR2 SMNVEV (reference sequence). The CDR3 is made up of 15 amino acids. Written as DNA, the CDR3 is TGTGCCAGCAGTCCAACTAGCGGGAGTGTCTACGAGCAGTACTTC. Its translation: CASSPTSGSVYEQYF.

A remark on this clonotype: This clone may be a read error of a much larger clone one base away. The chain employs TRBV5-1 and TRBJ2-3; no clear D gene. The CDR3 consists of 15 residues. The germline V gene encodes CDR1 SGHRS and CDR2 YFSETQ. The V and J ends lost 0 bases and 1 base respectively, with 9 bases between them. The CDR3 nucleotides are TGCGCCAGCAGCTTGGCGGCAATCGGCACAGATACGCAGTATTTT. Protein product: CASSLAAIGTDTQYF. The entire variable domain, with the rest obtained from reference TRBV5-1 and TRBJ2-3, is as follows: KAGVTQTPRYLIKTRGQQVTLSCSPISGHRSVSWYQQTPGQGLQFLFEYFSETQRNKGNFPGRFSGRQFSNSRSEMNVSTLELGDSALYLCASSLAAIGTDTQYFGPGTRLTVL.

This clonotype was found many times. J is TRBJ1-2 and V is TRBV4-3, with 9 positions matching TRBD1. V was pared by 1 base and J by 5 bases, with 8 bases of the junction left unmatched. Germline V gives CDR1 LGHNA, CDR2 YSLEER. This CDR3 is 16 amino acids long. The CDR3 is CASSQVWTGATYGYTF. As DNA, the CDR3 is TGCGCCAGCAGCCAAGTTTGGACAGGGGCTACTTATGGCTACACCTTC.

This clonotype was detected many times. This chain joins TRBV5-5 and TRBJ2-1; D not resolved. Trimming shortened V by 4 bases and J by 10 bases, and 15 bases separated the two germline ends. Germline lookup yields CDR1 SGHKS and CDR2 YYEKEE (reference sequence). This CDR3 is 13 amino acids long. The DNA for the CDR3 is TGTGCCAGCAGCCTGAGGTCCTGGGTAGAGCAGTTCTTC. It encodes CASSLRSWVEQFF.

This clonotype appeared many times. The J gene is TRBJ2-4, the V gene TRBV5-6; 14 bases are shared with TRBD2. Germline V gives CDR1 SGHDT, CDR2 YYEEEE. The ends lost 4 bases at V and 0 bases at J; junction bases unmatched: 9. The CDR3 loop spans 19 amino acids. CDR3: CASSPRLAGGPLAKNIQYF. The CDR3 region has the DNA TGTGCCAGCAGCCCCAGACTAGCGGGGGGGCCCCTAGCCAAAAACATTCAGTACTTC.

This clonotype was found many times. The rearrangement links TRBV5-5 to TRBJ2-2; D call uncertain. This CDR3 contains 12 residues. Per the germline V gene, CDR1 is SGHKS and CDR2 is YYEKEE (reference sequence). V was pared by 4 bases and J by 9 bases, with 10 bases between. CDR3: CASSPLSRELFF. As DNA, the CDR3 is TGTGCCAGCAGCCCCCTAAGCCGGGAGCTGTTTTTT.

At least ten counts were recorded for this clonotype. The V gene is TRBV28, the J gene TRBJ2-7, with 7 bases lining up with TRBD2. The CDR3 consists of 12 residues. V dropped 7 bases and J dropped 12; count of bases not matched to a gene: 12. Germline-derived CDR1 and CDR2 are MDHEN and SYDVKM. The CDR3 protein is CASTLRGLVWYF. The CDR3 nucleotides read TGTGCCAGCACCCTCCGCGGACTAGTTTGGTACTTC.

This clonotype has at least ten counts. This chain links TRBV5-6 with TRBJ2-3; D is possibly TRBD1 or TRBD2 (5 bases each). V was pared by 5 bases and J by 4 bases, with 20 bases between. This CDR3 is built from 16 residues. The germline V gene has CDR1 SGHDT and CDR2 YYEEEE. The CDR3 bases are TGTGCCAGCAGAGGAATCTCGGGGCAAGGGGCAGATACGCAGTATTTT. Amino acids: CASRGISGQGADTQYF.

J is TRBJ1-2 and V is TRBV18; possibly TRBD1 for D (6 bases). This CDR3 contains 15 residues. Germline CDR1 and CDR2: KGHSH and LQKENI. Trimming stripped 3 bases from V and 2 bases from J, with 13 bases between. The CDR3 reads CASSPETGVNYGYTF. The CDR3 DNA follows: TGTGCCAGCTCACCGGAGACAGGAGTAAACTATGGCTACACCTTC.

The table lists this clonotype with many counts. The rearrangement joins TRBV20-1 to TRBJ1-4; D not resolved. CDR1 and CDR2 (germline): DFQATT, SNEGSKA (reference sequence). V was cut by 6 bases and J by 8 bases, with 10 bases left in between. The CDR3 runs 11 residues. The CDR3 region is CSAEDWEKLFF. In DNA, the CDR3 is TGCAGTGCGGAAGACTGGGAAAAACTGTTTTTT.

The table lists this clonotype with many counts. The rearrangement joins TRBV5-1 to TRBJ2-7; D is unresolved. Germline V gene data show CDR1 as SGHRS and CDR2 as YFSETQ. Trimming pared 0 bases from V and 5 bases from J, leaving 15 bases between. This CDR3 is built from 15 residues. CDR3 residues: CASSLASPLSDEQYF. In DNA, the CDR3 is TGCGCCAGCAGCTTGGCCTCACCCCTGAGCGACGAGCAGTACTTC.

In its sample, this clonotype was seen many times. This sequence joins TRBV5-1 and TRBJ2-5, with TRBD1 identical over 8 bases. CDR1 SGHRS and CDR2 YFSETQ come from the germline V gene. V gave up 3 bases and J gave up 3 bases; unmatched junction bases: 4. The length of the CDR3 is 14 residues. The CDR3 here is CASSSGQGKETQYF. The CDR3 DNA sequence: TGCGCCAGCAGCTCAGGACAGGGCAAAGAGACCCAGTACTTC.